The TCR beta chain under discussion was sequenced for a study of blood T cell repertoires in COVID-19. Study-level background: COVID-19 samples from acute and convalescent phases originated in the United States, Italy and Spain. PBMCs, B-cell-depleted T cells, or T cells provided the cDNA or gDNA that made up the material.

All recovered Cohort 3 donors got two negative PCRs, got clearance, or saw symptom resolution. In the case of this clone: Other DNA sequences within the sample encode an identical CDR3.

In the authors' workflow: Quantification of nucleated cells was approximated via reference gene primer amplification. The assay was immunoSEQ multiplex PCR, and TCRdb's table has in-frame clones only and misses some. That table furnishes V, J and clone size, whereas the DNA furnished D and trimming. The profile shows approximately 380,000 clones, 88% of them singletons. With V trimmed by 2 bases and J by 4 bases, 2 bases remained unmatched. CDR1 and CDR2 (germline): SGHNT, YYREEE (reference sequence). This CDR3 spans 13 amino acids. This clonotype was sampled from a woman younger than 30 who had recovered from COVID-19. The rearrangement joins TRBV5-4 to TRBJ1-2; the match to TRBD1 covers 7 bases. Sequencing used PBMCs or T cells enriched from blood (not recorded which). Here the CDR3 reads CASSLGTAYGYTF. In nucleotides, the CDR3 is TGTGCCAGCAGCTTAGGGACAGCCTATGGCTACACCTTC.